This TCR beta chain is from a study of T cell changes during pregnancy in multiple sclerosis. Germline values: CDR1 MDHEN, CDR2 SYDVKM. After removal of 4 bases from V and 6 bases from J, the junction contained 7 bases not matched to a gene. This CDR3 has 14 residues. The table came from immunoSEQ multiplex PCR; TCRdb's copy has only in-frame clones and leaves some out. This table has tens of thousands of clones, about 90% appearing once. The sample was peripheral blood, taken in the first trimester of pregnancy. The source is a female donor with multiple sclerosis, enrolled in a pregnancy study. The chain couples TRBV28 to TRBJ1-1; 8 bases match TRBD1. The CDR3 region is CASSWDRNIPEAFF. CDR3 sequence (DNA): TGTGCCAGCAGTTGGGACAGGAATATCCCTGAAGCTTTCTTT.